This T cell receptor beta chain is from a study of shared clonotypes between healthy human individuals. The CDR3 runs to 14 residues. V lost 8 bases, J lost 4 bases, and 6 bases stayed unmatched. Germline CDR1 and CDR2: MNHNY and SVGAGI (reference sequence). In this sample, this clone turned up a few times. CD4+ cell separation produced CD45RA+ naive and CD45RA-negative memory subsets. Data came from immunoSEQ multiplex PCR; TCRdb stores just in-frame clones and leaves some out. The table lists 2,500,000 or so clones, about nine tenths of them singletons. The rearrangement joins TRBV6-6 to TRBJ1-1; 11 positions agree with TRBD1. The source material was naive CD4+ T cells from PBMCs. The sample's subset: CD45RA+ positively selected. The source of this sequence is a man younger than 35 in good health. Some clones in this sample may be carry-over from other donors' samples. Here the CDR3 reads CASSDRGLVTEAFF. CDR3 nucleotide sequence: TGTGCCAGCTCGGACAGGGGGCTAGTCACTGAAGCTTTCTTT.